The rows below give T cell receptor beta chains drawn from one sample of a study of cytomegalovirus exposure and HLA in healthy donors. Assay used: immunoSEQ multiplex PCR; TCRdb lists only in-frame clones, some missing. Of around 200,000 clones detected, about 86% appear once; the ten largest clones hold 0.25% to 0.4%. Source material: PBMCs. The receptors stem from a woman under 40 in good health and CMV-seronegative. The CDR3 runs from the conserved cysteine through the conserved F or W. Fields, in order: D gene, clone size, V gene, J gene, CDR3 DNA, CDR3 protein. D genes are given only for firm matches. The size field is filled for only some rows; it gives once, few, many or a size class.

>TRBD1|.|TRBV29-1|TRBJ1-1
TGCAGCGTCTCGAGGGGGCCGAACACTGAAGCTTTCTTT
CSVSRGPNTEAFF
>TRBD2|.|TRBV28|TRBJ2-1
TGTGCCAGCAGTTCCCAGCGGCTAGCGGGGGGGCGATGGGAGCAGTTCTTC
CASSSQRLAGGRWEQFF
>.|once|TRBV5-6|TRBJ2-7
TGTGCCAGCAGCTCCCGAGGGGAGCAGTACTTC
CASSSRGEQYF
>TRBD2|.|TRBV7-2|TRBJ2-7
TGTGCCAGCAGCCTAGCGGGGCGCGAGCAGTACTTC
CASSLAGREQYF
>TRBD1|.|TRBV15|TRBJ2-5
TGTGCCACCAGCAGAGGGACAGGGGAGACCCAGTACTTC
CATSRGTGETQYF
>TRBD1|.|TRBV7-2|TRBJ2-2
TGTGCCAGCAGCCTGGACAGGGTCGAAACCGGGGAGCTGTTTTTT
CASSLDRVETGELFF
>.|few|TRBV28|TRBJ2-7
TGTGCCAGCAGTTCCATAGCCCCGCCACAGGACGAGCAGTACTTC
CASSSIAPPQDEQYF
>TRBD2|.|TRBV7-3|TRBJ2-5
TGTGCCAGCAGCGGAGCGGGGGACGAGACCCAGTACTTC
CASSGAGDETQYF
>.|few|TRBV29-1|TRBJ2-5
TGCAGCGTTAGTTTGGTGGCGGGGGAGACCCAGTACTTC
CSVSLVAGETQYF
>.|.|TRBV10-3|TRBJ2-7
TGTGCCATTACCCGGGACAACTCCTACGAGCAGTACTTC
CAITRDNSYEQYF
>TRBD1|.|TRBV27|TRBJ1-1
TGTGCCAGCAGGGAGAGGACAGGGGAGAACACTGAAGCTTTCTTT
CASRERTGENTEAFF
>.|.|TRBV28|TRBJ2-6
TGTGCCAGCAGTTTCCTACTGGCTGGGGCCAACGTCCTGACTTTC
CASSFLLAGANVLTF
>.|.|TRBV5-1|TRBJ2-5
TGCGCCAGCAGCGGTGACAGTCAAGAGACCCAGTACTTC
CASSGDSQETQYF
>.|.|TRBV6-1|TRBJ2-7
TGTGCCAGCAGCGGGACAAACTACGAGCAGTACTTC
CASSGTNYEQYF
>TRBD1|few|TRBV10-2|TRBJ2-3
TGCGCCAGCAGAGCCGCACAGGGGGTCGGGACAGATACGCAGTATTTT
CASRAAQGVGTDTQYF
>TRBD2|.|TRBV27|TRBJ2-7
TGTGCCAGCAGTTTATATAGCGGGAGGGACAACGAGCAGTACTTC
CASSLYSGRDNEQYF
>TRBD1|.|TRBV11-2|TRBJ2-1
TGTGCCAGCAGCATTGACAGGGATAATGAGCAGTTCTTC
CASSIDRDNEQFF
>.|.|TRBV27|TRBJ2-7
TGTGCCAACGGGAGAGGGACTTCCAACGAGCAGTACTTC
CANGRGTSNEQYF